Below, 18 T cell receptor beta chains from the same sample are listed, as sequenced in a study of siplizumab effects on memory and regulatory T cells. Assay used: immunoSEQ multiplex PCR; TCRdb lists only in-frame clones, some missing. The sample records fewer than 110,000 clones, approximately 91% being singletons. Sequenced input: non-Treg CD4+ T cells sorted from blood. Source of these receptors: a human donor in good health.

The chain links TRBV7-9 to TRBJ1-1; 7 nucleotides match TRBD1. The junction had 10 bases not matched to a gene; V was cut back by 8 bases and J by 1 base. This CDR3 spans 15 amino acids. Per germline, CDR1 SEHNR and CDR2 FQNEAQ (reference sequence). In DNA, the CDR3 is TGTGCCAGCGATCCCCAGGGGGAGGCGAACACTGAAGCTTTCTTT. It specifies CASDPQGEANTEAFF.

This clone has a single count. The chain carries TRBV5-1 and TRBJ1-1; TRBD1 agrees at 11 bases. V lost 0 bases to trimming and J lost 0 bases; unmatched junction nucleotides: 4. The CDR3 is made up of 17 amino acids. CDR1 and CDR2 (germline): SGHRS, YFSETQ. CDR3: CASSLAGDRGMNTEAFF. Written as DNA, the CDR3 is TGCGCCAGCAGCTTGGCTGGGGACAGGGGGATGAACACTGAAGCTTTCTTT.

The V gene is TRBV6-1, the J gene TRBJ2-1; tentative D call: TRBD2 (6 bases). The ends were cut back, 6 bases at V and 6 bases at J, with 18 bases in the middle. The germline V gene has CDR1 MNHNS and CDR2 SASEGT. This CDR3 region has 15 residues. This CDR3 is CASRVAVSGTNEQFF. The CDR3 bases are TGTGCCAGCAGGGTAGCGGTAAGTGGTACCAATGAGCAGTTCTTC.

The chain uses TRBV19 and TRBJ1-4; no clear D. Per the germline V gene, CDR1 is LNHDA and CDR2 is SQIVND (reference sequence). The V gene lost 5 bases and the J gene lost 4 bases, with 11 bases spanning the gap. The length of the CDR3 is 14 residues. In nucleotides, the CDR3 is TGTGCCAGTAGTGGAGCGTCTTATAATGAAAAACTGTTTTTT. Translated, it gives CASSGASYNEKLFF.

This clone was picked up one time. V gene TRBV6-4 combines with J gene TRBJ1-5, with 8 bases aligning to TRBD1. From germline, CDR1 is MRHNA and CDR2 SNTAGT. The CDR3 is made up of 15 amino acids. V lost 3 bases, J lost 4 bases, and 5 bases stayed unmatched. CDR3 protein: CASSEAGGENQPQHF. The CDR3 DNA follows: TGTGCCAGCAGTGAGGCAGGGGGCGAGAATCAGCCCCAGCATTTT.

The CDR3, as DNA: TGTGCCAGTAGTATAGCAAGAGCCCTGGGCGGTGGCTACACCTTC. Translation gives CASSIARALGGGYTF. J is TRBJ1-2 and V is TRBV19; D gene uncertain. Between the trimmed V and J ends, which lost 1 base and 7 bases, there was a span of 16 bases. Germline lookup yields CDR1 LNHDA and CDR2 SQIVND (reference sequence). The CDR3 has 15 amino acids.

In nucleotides, the CDR3 is TGTGCCAGCAGTGAAGGGTCGGACGTCTACAATGAGCAGTTCTTC. Translating it yields CASSEGSDVYNEQFF. This chain connects TRBV2 to TRBJ2-1; unclear D gene. Trimming removed 1 base from V and 3 bases from J, with 10 bases in between. The CDR3 loop spans 15 amino acids. Per the germline V gene, CDR1 is SNHLY and CDR2 is FYNNEI.

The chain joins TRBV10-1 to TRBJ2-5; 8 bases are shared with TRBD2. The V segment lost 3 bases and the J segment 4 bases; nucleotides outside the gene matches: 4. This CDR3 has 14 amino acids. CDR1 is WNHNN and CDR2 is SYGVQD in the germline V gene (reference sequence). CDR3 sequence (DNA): TGCGCCAGCAGTGATGGGCTAGCGGGAGAGACCCAGTACTTC. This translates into CASSDGLAGETQYF.

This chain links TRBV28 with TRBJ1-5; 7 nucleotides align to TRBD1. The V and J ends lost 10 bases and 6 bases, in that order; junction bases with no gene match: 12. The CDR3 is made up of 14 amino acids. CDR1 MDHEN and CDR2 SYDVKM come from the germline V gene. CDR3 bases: TGTGCCACCGGATTAGACAGGGTGGCTCAGCCCCAGCATTTT. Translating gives CATGLDRVAQPQHF. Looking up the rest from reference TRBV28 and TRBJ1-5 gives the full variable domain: DVKVTQSSRYLVKRTGEKVFLECVQDMDHENMFWYRQDPGLGLRLIYFSYDVKMKEKGDIPEGYSVSREKKERFSLILESASTNQTSMYLCATGLDRVAQPQHFGDGTRLSIL.

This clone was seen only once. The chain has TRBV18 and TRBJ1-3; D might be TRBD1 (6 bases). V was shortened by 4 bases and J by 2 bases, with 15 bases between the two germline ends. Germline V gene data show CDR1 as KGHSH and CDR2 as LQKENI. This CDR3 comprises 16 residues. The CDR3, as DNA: TGTGCCAGCTCACTAAAAGACAGGTTCACTGGAAACACCATATATTTT. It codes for CASSLKDRFTGNTIYF.

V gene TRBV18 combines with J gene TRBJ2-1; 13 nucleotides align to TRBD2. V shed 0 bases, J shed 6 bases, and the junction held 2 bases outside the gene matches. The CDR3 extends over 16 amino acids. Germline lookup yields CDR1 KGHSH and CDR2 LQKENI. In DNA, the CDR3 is TGTGCCAGCTCACCACCACTAGCGGGAGGGTCCAATGAGCAGTTCTTC. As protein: CASSPPLAGGSNEQFF.

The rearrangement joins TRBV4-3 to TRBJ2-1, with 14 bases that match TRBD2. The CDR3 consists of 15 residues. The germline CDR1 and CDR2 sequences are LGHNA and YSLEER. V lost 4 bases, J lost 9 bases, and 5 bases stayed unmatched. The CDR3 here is CASSLGTSGRPEQFF. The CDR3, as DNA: TGCGCCAGCAGCCTCGGGACTAGCGGGAGACCTGAGCAGTTCTTC.

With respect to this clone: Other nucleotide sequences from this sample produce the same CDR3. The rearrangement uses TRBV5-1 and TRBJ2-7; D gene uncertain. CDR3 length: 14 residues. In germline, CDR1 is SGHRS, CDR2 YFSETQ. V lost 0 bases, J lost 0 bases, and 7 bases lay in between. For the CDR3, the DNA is TGCGCCAGCAGCTTGGAGGGCAACTCCTACGAGCAGTACTTC. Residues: CASSLEGNSYEQYF.

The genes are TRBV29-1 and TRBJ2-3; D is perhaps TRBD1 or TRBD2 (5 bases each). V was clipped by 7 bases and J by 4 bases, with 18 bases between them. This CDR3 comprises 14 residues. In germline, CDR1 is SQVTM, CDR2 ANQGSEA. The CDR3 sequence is CSGGGGHRADTQYF. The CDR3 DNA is TGCAGCGGTGGGGGTGGCCACCGGGCAGATACGCAGTATTTT.

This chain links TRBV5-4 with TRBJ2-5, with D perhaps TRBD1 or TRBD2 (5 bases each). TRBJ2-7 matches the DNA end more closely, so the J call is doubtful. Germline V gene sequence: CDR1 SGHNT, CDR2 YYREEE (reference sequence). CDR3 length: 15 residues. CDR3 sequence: CASSSAWGFLNEQYF. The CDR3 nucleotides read TGTGCCAGCAGCTCCGCTTGGGGGTTCCTCAACGAGCAGTACTTC.

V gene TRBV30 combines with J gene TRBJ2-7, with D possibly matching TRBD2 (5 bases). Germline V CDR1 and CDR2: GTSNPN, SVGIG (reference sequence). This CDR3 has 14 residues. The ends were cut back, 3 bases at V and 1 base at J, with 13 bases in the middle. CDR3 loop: CAWRRGRRSYEQYF. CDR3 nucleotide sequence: TGTGCCTGGAGGAGAGGGAGAAGGTCCTACGAGCAGTACTTC.

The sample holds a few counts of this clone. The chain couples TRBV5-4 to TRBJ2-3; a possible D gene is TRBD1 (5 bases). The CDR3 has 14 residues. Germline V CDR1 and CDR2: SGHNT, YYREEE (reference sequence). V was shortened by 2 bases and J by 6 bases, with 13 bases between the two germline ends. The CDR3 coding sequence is TGTGCCAGCAGCTTCCGTGGGGCCGGTGATACGCAGTATTTT. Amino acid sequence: CASSFRGAGDTQYF. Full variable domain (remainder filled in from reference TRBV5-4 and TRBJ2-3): ETGVTQSPTHLIKTRGQQVTLRCSSQSGHNTVSWYQQALGQGPQFIFQYYREEENGRGNFPPRFSGLQFPNYSSELNVNALELDDSALYLCASSFRGAGDTQYFGPGTRLTVL.

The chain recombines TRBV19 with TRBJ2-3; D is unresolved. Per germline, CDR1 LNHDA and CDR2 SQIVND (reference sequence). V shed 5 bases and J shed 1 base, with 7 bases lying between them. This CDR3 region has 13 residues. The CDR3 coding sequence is TGTGCCAGTAGTCTGGCAGGCACAGATACGCAGTATTTT. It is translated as CASSLAGTDTQYF.